The present TCR beta chain was sequenced within a study of a mutant IDH1 vaccine in newly diagnosed glioma. Study-wide background: Patients under treatment included approximately 60% males and 37.5% females and had a mean age of around 43 years. Earlier treatment was radiotherapy, temozolomide, or both, with most getting both.

Time point denoted: baseline, week 1 (first vaccination visit). As to treatment: pre-vaccination baseline after standard-of-care therapy. The CDR3 is 13 amino acids. V was shortened by 6 bases and J by 7 bases, with 15 bases between the two germline ends. Germline CDR1 reads MNHEY; CDR2 reads SVGAGI. This table comes from immunoSEQ multiplex PCR, and its TCRdb copy is limited to in-frame clones, with some not included. Among about 88,000 clones, approximately 80% were seen once, and the ten largest hold 5% to 5.5%. The chain has TRBV6-5 and TRBJ1-2; D gene uncertain. Sample: PBMCs, taken from a glioma patient treated with radiotherapy, temozolomide or both. The receptor was isolated from a man in his forties or fifties with glioma. Some clones in this sample may be carry-over from other donors' samples. CDR3 nucleotide sequence: TGTGCCAGCAGCCGCACACGAGGGAGTGGCTACACCTTC. Encoded protein: CASSRTRGSGYTF.